These 5 T cell receptor beta chains share one sample of origin, sequenced in a study of OX40 agonist ivuxolimab in advanced cancers. Profiled with immunoSEQ multiplex PCR; TCRdb holds only in-frame clones, not every one. Of almost 35,000 clones in the sample, 70% to 85% are singletons; the top ten hold about a tenth. This sample comprised CD4+ or CD8+ T cells sorted from blood, obtained in a trial of the OX40 agonist ivuxolimab. The origin of the receptors is an adult with an advanced solid tumor such as melanoma, head and neck, liver or kidney cancer.

The rearrangement uses TRBV11-2 and TRBJ1-1; D not resolved. CDR3 length equals 13 residues. Germline-derived CDR1 and CDR2 are SGHAT and FQNNGV. V was pared by 1 base and J by 5 bases, with 8 bases between. The CDR3 nucleotides are TGTGCCAGCAGCTTAGTGGTGGGGACTGAAGCTTTCTTT. Translated, it gives CASSLVVGTEAFF. Full variable domain (missing parts from reference TRBV11-2 and TRBJ1-1): EAGVAQSPRYKIIEKRQSVAFWCNPISGHATLYWYQQILGQGPKLLIQFQNNGVVDDSQLPKDRFSAERLKGVDSTLKIQPAKLEDSAVYLCASSLVVGTEAFFGQGTRLTVV.

This chain joins TRBV11-3 and TRBJ2-2; the D gene is possibly TRBD1 (6 bases). The germline CDR1 and CDR2 sequences are SGHNT and YENEEA. V lost 5 bases and J 0 bases, leaving 7 bases between the germline ends. CDR3 size: 14 residues. CDR3 bases: TGTGCCAGCAGCCCAGGGGCGAACACCGGGGAGCTGTTTTTT. It codes for CASSPGANTGELFF.

The DNA of the CDR3 is TGTGCCAGCAGCCAAAACTGGGGGCAGTCCTACGAGCAGTACTTC. Amino acids: CASSQNWGQSYEQYF. The chain carries TRBV14 and TRBJ2-7; TRBD1 might be the D (6 bases). Trimming stripped 2 bases from V and 1 base from J, with 12 bases between. The CDR3 sequence is 15 residues long. CDR1 and CDR2 (germline): SGHDN, FVKESK.

The chain recombines TRBV7-9 with TRBJ1-3; D is ambiguous. Trimming pared 10 bases from V and 0 bases from J, leaving 10 bases between. Germline assignment: CDR1 SEHNR and CDR2 FQNEAQ (reference sequence). CDR3 length equals 13 residues. The CDR3 DNA follows: TGTGCCAATGACGTTCGCTCTGGAAACACCATATATTTT. This sequence encodes CANDVRSGNTIYF.

The chain employs TRBV19 and TRBJ1-4; D is unclear. The germline V and J ends were trimmed by 9 bases and 8 bases, with 16 bases remaining between them. Looked up from germline, CDR1 is LNHDA and CDR2 is SQIVND (reference sequence). This CDR3 has 13 residues. The CDR3 region is CASSFGVEEKLFF. The CDR3, as DNA: TGTGCCAGCTCTTTCGGCGTGGAGGAAAAACTGTTTTTT.